This passage covers 25 T cell receptor beta chains from one sample sequenced in a study of blood T cell repertoires in COVID-19 (dated by TCRdb to 2020 to 2021). Library method: the immunoSEQ multiplex PCR assay. Here the immuneACCESS table is served through TCRdb, limited to in-frame sequences with V and J called. Missing clones are a known gap in these copies; in checked studies unresolved V genes cover under half, and the rest lacks a known reason. For this sample there are about 480,000 clones; roughly 88% appear just once. Of the sample, less than 2% is held by the ten largest clones. Sequenced material: PBMCs or T cells enriched from blood (not recorded which). Receptor source: a woman aged 40-49 years who had recovered from COVID-19.

The chain employs TRBV6-5 and TRBJ1-3, with a weak D call TRBD1 (6 bases). Germline V gene lookup returns CDR1 MNHEY and CDR2 SVGAGI. The CDR3 extends over 13 amino acids. The V gene lost 8 bases and the J gene lost 3 bases, with 11 bases spanning the gap. The CDR3 DNA reads as TGTGCCAGCCTTCTACAGGGTGGAAACACCATATATTTT. Translated: CASLLQGGNTIYF.

This chain uses TRBV20-1 with TRBJ1-6; D gene ambiguous. The CDR3 spans 12 residues. The V end lost 3 bases, the J end lost 10 bases, and 10 bases lay between the germline ends. Looked up from germline, CDR1 is DFQATT and CDR2 is SNEGSKA (reference sequence). This CDR3 is CSASPRGSPLHF. DNA for the CDR3: TGCAGTGCTAGTCCCCGGGGATCACCCCTCCACTTT.

This clone was found once. The identical CDR3 is also encoded by other nucleotide sequences in the sample. This chain links TRBV7-2 with TRBJ1-5; 9 positions agree with TRBD1. The CDR3 length is 14 residues. The V gene's germline CDR1 is SGHTA and CDR2 FQGNSA. The junction had 3 bases not matched to a gene; V was cut back by 5 bases and J by 4 bases. The CDR3 spells CASSLGQGNQPQHF. The CDR3 coding sequence is TGTGCCAGCAGCCTCGGACAGGGGAATCAGCCCCAGCATTTT.

The chain has TRBV12-5 and TRBJ1-5; maybe TRBD1 (5 bases). There are 15 residues in the CDR3. Germline assignment: CDR1 LGHNT and CDR2 FRNRAP. Between the trimmed V and J ends, which lost 2 bases and 3 bases, there was a span of 11 bases. CDR3 DNA: TGTGCTAGTGGTTTGTATAGGGGCTACAATCAGCCCCAGCATTTT. This encodes CASGLYRGYNQPQHF.

V is TRBV6-2 or TRBV6-3 and J is TRBJ2-1; a weak D match, TRBD2 (6 bases). The V gene's germline CDR1 is MNHEY and CDR2 SVGEGT. This CDR3 region has 16 residues. The ends were cut back, 1 base at V and 5 bases at J, with 15 bases in the middle. In DNA, the CDR3 is TGTGCCAGCAGTTACTTTGGCGGCGGGGTAAACAATGAGCAGTTCTTC. This codes for CASSYFGGGVNNEQFF.

The chain combines TRBV15 with TRBJ2-7; 8 positions agree with TRBD1. The CDR3 is 13 residues long. Trimming cost V 3 bases and J 6 bases; bases outside gene matches: 4. CDR1 is LNHNV, CDR2 YYDKDF, per germline (reference sequence). In DNA form, the CDR3 reads TGTGCCACCAGCAGGGGACAGGCTCTCGAGCAGTACTTC. Protein: CATSRGQALEQYF.

This clone was seen only a few times. The chain joins TRBV19 to TRBJ1-2; 9 bases are shared with TRBD1. The CDR3 length is 13 residues. The V and J ends lost 5 bases and 8 bases, in that order; junction bases with no gene match: 6. CDR1 is LNHDA and CDR2 is SQIVND in the germline V gene (reference sequence). CDR3 residues: CASSLRDREGYTF. CDR3 nucleotides: TGTGCCAGTAGTCTCCGGGACAGGGAGGGCTACACCTTC.

This rearrangement joins TRBV5-1 to TRBJ1-3; the match to TRBD1 covers 8 bases. The CDR3 is 16 residues long. Looked up from germline, CDR1 is SGHRS and CDR2 is YFSETQ. Unmatched junction bases numbered 7, after V lost 1 base and J lost 4 bases. Written as DNA, the CDR3 is TGCGCCAGCAGCTTGAACAGGGGGGCAGGCGGAAACACCATATATTTT. It specifies CASSLNRGAGGNTIYF.

The genes are TRBV6-2 or TRBV6-3 and TRBJ2-3; maybe TRBD2 (5 bases). V was shortened by 2 bases and J by 5 bases, with 5 bases between the two germline ends. Looked up from germline, CDR1 is MNHEY and CDR2 is SVGEGT. This CDR3 comprises 12 residues. In DNA, the CDR3 is TGTGCCAGCAGTTACGGGAGAGATACGCAGTATTTT. This sequence encodes CASSYGRDTQYF.

This clone was seen once. The rearrangement links TRBV2 to TRBJ1-3; 9 bases are shared with TRBD1. The CDR3 spans 15 residues. Unmatched junction bases numbered 6, after V lost 5 bases and J lost 4 bases. Per the germline V gene, CDR1 is SNHLY and CDR2 is FYNNEI. The CDR3: CASSREGTGGNTIYF. The CDR3 nucleotides are TGTGCCAGCAGTCGAGAAGGGACAGGGGGAAACACCATATATTTT.

Ten or more counts support this clone. V usage is TRBV4-1 and J usage is TRBJ2-2; 7 nucleotides match TRBD2. The CDR3 runs 18 residues. In germline, CDR1 is MGHRA, CDR2 YSYEKL. V was pared by 1 base and J by 4 bases, with 12 bases of the junction left unmatched. The CDR3 DNA is TGCGCCAGCAGCCAAGGAGGGCTAATAGGGGAGGGCACCGGGGAGCTGTTTTTT. Its translation is CASSQGGLIGEGTGELFF.

The chain couples TRBV2 to TRBJ1-2; D is undetermined. V was cut by 5 bases and J by 7 bases, with 8 bases left in between. The CDR3 runs to 11 residues. Germline V lookup: CDR1 SNHLY, CDR2 FYNNEI. The CDR3 DNA reads TGTGCCAGCAGTCCGGGAGTTGGCTACACCTTC. This translates into CASSPGVGYTF.

The chain's CDR3 is CASSSQGSQPQHF. CDR3 DNA: TGTGCCAGCAGCTCACAGGGTTCTCAGCCCCAGCATTTT. The chain employs TRBV6-5 and TRBJ1-5, with D tentatively TRBD1 (6 bases). The CDR3 contains 13 residues. CDR1 is MNHEY, CDR2 SVGAGI, per germline. With 6 bases removed from V and 6 bases from J, the gap between germline ends came to 12 bases.

The chain has TRBV5-6 and TRBJ2-1; D may be TRBD2 (5 bases). The CDR3 contains 12 residues. The germline V gene encodes CDR1 SGHDT and CDR2 YYEEEE. Trimming pared 1 base from V and 10 bases from J, leaving 9 bases between. Here the CDR3 DNA reads TGTGCCAGCAGCTTGAGGACGGGGGAGCAGTTCTTC. It is translated as CASSLRTGEQFF.

The chain couples TRBV10-3 to TRBJ1-6; TRBD1 matches 11 bases. Per the germline V gene, CDR1 is ENHRY and CDR2 is SYGVKD. The V gene end was trimmed by 8 bases and the J gene end by 10 bases; junction bases not matched to a gene: 4. This CDR3 has 13 residues. For the CDR3, the DNA is TGTGCCATCGCCGGGACAGGGGGATCACCCCTCCACTTT. This codes for CAIAGTGGSPLHF.

The chain combines TRBV3-1 (or the pseudogene TRBV3-2) with TRBJ2-1; the match to TRBD2 covers 7 bases. The CDR3 loop spans 15 amino acids. The germline gives CDR1 LGHDT, CDR2 YNNKEL (reference sequence). With V trimmed by 5 bases and J by 6 bases, 10 bases remained unmatched. The CDR3 loop reads CASSSAAGVSNEQFF. The CDR3 bases are TGTGCCAGCAGCTCGGCGGCGGGAGTTAGCAATGAGCAGTTCTTC.

The rearrangement uses TRBV2 and TRBJ1-1, with unresolved D. CDR1 and CDR2 from the germline V gene are SNHLY and FYNNEI. The ends were cut back, 10 bases at V and 1 base at J, with 16 bases in the middle. This CDR3 comprises 14 residues. CDR3 amino acids: CATKNQVGNTEAFF. The CDR3 DNA reads as TGTGCCACCAAAAATCAGGTGGGGAACACTGAAGCTTTCTTT.

CDR3 sequence reads: CASSNPRQSLTYEQYF. The DNA of the CDR3 is TGTGCCAGTAGTAACCCCAGACAGTCCCTTACCTACGAGCAGTACTTC. The J gene is TRBJ2-7, the V gene TRBV19; TRBD1 might be the D (5 bases). Looked up from germline, CDR1 is LNHDA and CDR2 is SQIVND (reference sequence). V was cut by 4 bases and J by 2 bases, with 18 bases left in between. This CDR3 comprises 16 residues.

CDR3 DNA: TGTGCCAGTAGAGGGGTGGGGCAGGGATCAGCCTCCTACGAGCAGTACTTC. Protein sequence: CASRGVGQGSASYEQYF. V gene TRBV19 combines with J gene TRBJ2-7, with D tentatively TRBD1 (5 bases). The CDR3 totals 17 residues. Trimming stripped 6 bases from V and 0 bases from J, with 21 bases between. Looked up from germline, CDR1 is LNHDA and CDR2 is SQIVND (reference sequence).

The chain employs TRBV7-2 and TRBJ2-7, with 8 bases identical to TRBD1. CDR1 is SGHTA, CDR2 FQGNSA, per germline. This CDR3 comprises 14 residues. The J segment lost 5 bases and the V segment lost 5 bases, leaving 8 bases of the junction unmatched. CDR3 sequence reads: CASSPDRGRNEQYF. CDR3 coding DNA: TGTGCCAGCAGCCCCGACAGGGGAAGGAACGAGCAGTACTTC. Full variable domain (remainder filled in from reference TRBV7-2 and TRBJ2-7): GAGVSQSPSNKVTEKGKDVELRCDPISGHTALYWYRQSLGQGLEFLIYFQGNSAPDKSGLPSDRFSAERTGGSVSTLTIQRTQQEDSAVYLCASSPDRGRNEQYFGPGTRLTVT.

The J gene is TRBJ1-2, the V gene TRBV5-4; D remains unclear. V lost 0 bases and J 1 base, leaving 7 bases between the germline ends. The germline V gene has CDR1 SGHNT and CDR2 YYREEE (reference sequence). CDR3 length equals 14 residues. CDR3 loop: CASSLARLNYGYTF. CDR3 nucleotide sequence: TGTGCCAGCAGCTTGGCCAGACTTAACTATGGCTACACCTTC.

This clone appeared a single time. This chain joins TRBV5-4 and TRBJ2-2; D is unresolved. This CDR3 contains 12 residues. Germline-derived CDR1 and CDR2 are SGHNT and YYREEE (reference sequence). The V end was cut by 1 base, the J end by 6 bases, with 4 bases between. CDR3 nucleotide sequence: TGTGCCAGCAGCTTGTTCGCCGGGGAGCTGTTTTTT. Its translation is CASSLFAGELFF. The full variable domain, rest sourced from reference TRBV5-4 and TRBJ2-2, is ETGVTQSPTHLIKTRGQQVTLRCSSQSGHNTVSWYQQALGQGPQFIFQYYREEENGRGNFPPRFSGLQFPNYSSELNVNALELDDSALYLCASSLFAGELFFGEGSRLTVL.

The chain carries TRBV15 and TRBJ1-2, with a weak D call TRBD1 (5 bases). Germline V lookup: CDR1 LNHNV, CDR2 YYDKDF (reference sequence). V was pared by 0 bases and J by 14 bases, with 25 bases between. The CDR3 length is 16 residues. Here the CDR3 DNA reads TGTGCCACCAGCAGAGATTTAAGCCAGGGCTCCTTTGATGGAACCTTC. Translation gives CATSRDLSQGSFDGTF. Using reference TRBV15 and TRBJ1-2 for the parts outside the CDR3, the full variable domain is DAMVIQNPRYQVTQFGKPVTLSCSQTLNHNVMYWYQQKSSQAPKLLFHYYDKDFNNEADTPDNFQSRRPNTSFCFLDIRSPGLGDTAMYLCATSRDLSQGSFDGTFGSGTRLTVV.

This clone has only a few counts. The chain has TRBV11-3 and TRBJ2-5; D remains ambiguous. The germline V and J ends were trimmed by 2 bases and 4 bases, with 2 bases remaining between them. The CDR3 contains 11 residues. The germline CDR1 and CDR2 sequences are SGHNT and YENEEA. For the CDR3, the DNA is TGTGCCAGCAGCTTACGAGAGACCCAGTACTTC. Its translation is CASSLRETQYF. Complete variable domain (other parts from reference TRBV11-3 and TRBJ2-5): EAGVVQSPRYKIIEKKQPVAFWCNPISGHNTLYWYLQNLGQGPELLIRYENEEAVDDSQLPKDRFSAERLKGVDSTLKIQPAELGDSAVYLCASSLRETQYFGPGTRLLVL.

This chain uses TRBV27 with TRBJ1-1; 8 bases map to TRBD1. The CDR3 spans 14 residues. V gave up 4 bases and J gave up 5 bases; unmatched junction bases: 6. The V gene's germline CDR1 is MNHEY and CDR2 SMNVEV (reference sequence). As DNA, the CDR3 is TGTGCCAGCAGTTATCGACAGGGGAGGACTGAAGCTTTCTTT. It specifies CASSYRQGRTEAFF.